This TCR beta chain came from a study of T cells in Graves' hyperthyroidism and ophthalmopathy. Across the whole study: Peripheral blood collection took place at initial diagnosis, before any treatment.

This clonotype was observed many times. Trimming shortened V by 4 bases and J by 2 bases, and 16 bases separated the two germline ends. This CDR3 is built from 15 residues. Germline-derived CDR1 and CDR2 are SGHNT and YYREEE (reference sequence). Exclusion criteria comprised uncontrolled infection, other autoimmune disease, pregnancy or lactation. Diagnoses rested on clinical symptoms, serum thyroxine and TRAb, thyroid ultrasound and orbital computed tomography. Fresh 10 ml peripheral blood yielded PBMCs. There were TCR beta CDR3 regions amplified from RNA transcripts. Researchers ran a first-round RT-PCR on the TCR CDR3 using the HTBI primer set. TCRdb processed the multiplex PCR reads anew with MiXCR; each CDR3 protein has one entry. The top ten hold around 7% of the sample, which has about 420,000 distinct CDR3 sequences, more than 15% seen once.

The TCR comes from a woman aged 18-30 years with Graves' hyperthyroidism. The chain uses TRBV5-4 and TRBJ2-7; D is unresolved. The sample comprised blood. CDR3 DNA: TGTGCCAGCAGCCCGAGCGACGGCGGCGCCTACGAGCAGTACTTC. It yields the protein CASSPSDGGAYEQYF.